The next 26 T cell receptor beta chains were all read from a single sample in a study of shared clonotypes between healthy human individuals. The protocol was immunoSEQ multiplex PCR, while the TCRdb copy is restricted to in-frame clones and leaves out a portion. The sample has approximately 720,000 clones, more than 70% seen once; the top ten hold around 2%. The sequenced material came from memory CD4+ T cells sorted from blood. Regarding subset: CD45RA-negative fraction. The receptors were gathered from a woman in her 30s in good health.

This clone has a handful of counts. Within the sample, other DNA sequences also encode this same CDR3. J is TRBJ2-1 and V is TRBV5-1; 7 nucleotides line up with TRBD2. V lost 0 bases to trimming and J lost 1 base; unmatched junction nucleotides: 1. Germline values: CDR1 SGHRS, CDR2 YFSETQ. This CDR3 contains 15 residues. The chain's CDR3 is CASSLGSGSYNEQFF. The CDR3 DNA follows: TGCGCCAGCAGCTTGGGTAGCGGGTCCTACAATGAGCAGTTCTTC.

With respect to this clone: The sample has other DNA sequences that encode this CDR3 too. The V gene is TRBV18, the J gene TRBJ1-4; 8 nucleotides line up with TRBD1. V gave up 3 bases and J gave up 7 bases; unmatched junction bases: 4. Germline-derived CDR1 and CDR2 are KGHSH and LQKENI. The CDR3 has 14 amino acids. The DNA for the CDR3 is TGTGCCAGCTCACCCGGTCAGGGGGCTGAAAAACTGTTTTTT. It codes for CASSPGQGAEKLFF.

The chain carries TRBV5-1 and TRBJ2-5, with 11 bases that match TRBD1. The V gene end was trimmed by 0 bases and the J gene end by 6 bases; junction bases not matched to a gene: 7. CDR3 length equals 16 residues. Germline V gene lookup returns CDR1 SGHRS and CDR2 YFSETQ. The CDR3: CASSLVGTGGTKTQYF. CDR3 bases: TGCGCCAGCAGCTTGGTCGGGACAGGGGGAACGAAGACCCAGTACTTC.

The chain recombines TRBV19 with TRBJ1-5; D not resolved. Germline CDR1 and CDR2: LNHDA and SQIVND (reference sequence). The V gene lost 9 bases and the J gene lost 0 bases, with 21 bases spanning the gap. The length of the CDR3 is 17 residues. CDR3: CASAPWGRPYSNQPQHF. The CDR3 region has the DNA TGTGCCAGCGCCCCCTGGGGAAGACCTTATAGCAATCAGCCCCAGCATTTT. The entire variable domain, with the rest obtained from reference TRBV19 and TRBJ1-5, is as follows: DGGITQSPKYLFRKEGQNVTLSCEQNLNHDAMYWYRQDPGQGLRLIYYSQIVNDFQKGDIAEGYSVSREKKESFPLTVTSAQKNPTAFYLCASAPWGRPYSNQPQHFGDGTRLSIL.

The genes are TRBV5-1 and TRBJ2-1, with D possibly matching TRBD2 (6 bases). From germline, CDR1 is SGHRS and CDR2 YFSETQ. This CDR3 is built from 14 residues. V lost 0 bases to trimming and J lost 8 bases, with 12 bases between them. CDR3 protein: CASSLAGGYDEQFF. CDR3 DNA sequence: TGCGCCAGCAGCTTGGCCGGAGGGTACGATGAGCAGTTCTTC.

This clone was seen a handful of times. The chain is built from TRBV15 and TRBJ1-2; D is possibly TRBD1 (5 bases). This CDR3 contains 15 residues. V shed 0 bases and J shed 4 bases, with 12 bases lying between them. CDR1 is LNHNV, CDR2 YYDKDF, per germline (reference sequence). CDR3 nucleotide sequence: TGTGCCACCAGCAGAGAAGGGGCCCGATTCTATGGCTACACCTTC. Its translation is CATSREGARFYGYTF.

V and J are TRBV9 and TRBJ1-3; D is undetermined. Deletions cut 0 bases from V and 7 bases from J, with 5 bases between. The germline gives CDR1 SGDLS, CDR2 YYNGEE. CDR3 length: 12 amino acids. The CDR3 is CASSVDLNTIYF. The CDR3 coding sequence is TGTGCCAGCAGCGTAGATTTGAACACCATATATTTT.

V gene TRBV30 combines with J gene TRBJ2-3; TRBD1 matches 10 bases. The germline gives CDR1 GTSNPN, CDR2 SVGIG (reference sequence). This CDR3 has 17 amino acids. The junction had 7 bases not matched to a gene; V was cut back by 1 base and J by 0 bases. DNA of the CDR3: TGTGCCTGGAGTGCAGACAGGGGGCGGTCTAGCACAGATACGCAGTATTTT. Its protein product is CAWSADRGRSSTDTQYF.

The V call is TRBV28, the J call TRBJ1-5; no clear D. V gave up 3 bases and J gave up 0 bases, with 6 bases separating them. The CDR3 sequence is 14 residues long. Germline CDR1 reads MDHEN; CDR2 reads SYDVKM. In DNA form, the CDR3 reads TGTGCCAGCAGTTTTTCCAGTAGCAATCAGCCCCAGCATTTT. Its protein product is CASSFSSSNQPQHF.

This sequence joins TRBV19 and TRBJ2-1; 9 nucleotides line up with TRBD2. V was clipped by 5 bases and J by 4 bases; unmatched bases: 6. Germline assignment: CDR1 LNHDA and CDR2 SQIVND (reference sequence). The CDR3 spans 15 residues. The CDR3 sequence is CASSWRSGRYNEQFF. The CDR3 bases are TGTGCCAGTAGTTGGCGTAGCGGGAGATACAATGAGCAGTTCTTC.

This clone was observed at least ten times. The junction does not match germline at one end; this may be a read error. V usage is TRBV5-4 and J usage is TRBJ2-7, with D maybe TRBD1 (5 bases). The CDR3 loop spans 13 amino acids. Germline lookup yields CDR1 SGHNT and CDR2 YYREEE (reference sequence). Here the CDR3 DNA reads TGTGCCAGCGGCTTGCAGGGCGCCTACGAGCAGTACTTC. This codes for CASGLQGAYEQYF.

As for this clone: Within the sample, other DNA sequences also encode this same CDR3. The chain joins TRBV18 to TRBJ2-7; 11 bases line up with TRBD1. CDR3 size: 15 residues. CDR1 is KGHSH and CDR2 is LQKENI in the germline V gene. V dropped 3 bases and J dropped 4; count of bases not matched to a gene: 5. The CDR3 reads CASSPGQGVIYEQYF. The CDR3 DNA sequence: TGTGCCAGCTCACCGGGACAGGGGGTTATATACGAGCAGTACTTC.

This clone was seen only once. The chain carries TRBV7-9 and TRBJ1-4; 9 positions match TRBD1. The length of the CDR3 is 18 residues. Per germline, CDR1 SEHNR and CDR2 FQNEAQ (reference sequence). The ends lost 1 base at V and 2 bases at J; junction bases unmatched: 8. Here the CDR3 reads CASSLVFGTGITNEKLFF. CDR3 DNA: TGTGCCAGCAGCTTAGTGTTCGGGACAGGGATTACTAATGAAAAACTGTTTTTT.

This chain links TRBV4-1 with TRBJ2-4; 9 bases line up with TRBD2. The CDR3 contains 18 residues. CDR1 is MGHRA, CDR2 YSYEKL, per germline. V lost 1 base, J lost 0 bases, and 7 bases stayed unmatched. The CDR3 DNA is TGCGCCAGCAGCCAAGCCCGGGCGGGGGGGGCAGCCAAAAACATTCAGTACTTC. It is translated as CASSQARAGGAAKNIQYF.

V and J are TRBV2 and TRBJ1-3, with 7 positions matching TRBD1. With V trimmed by 6 bases and J by 11 bases, 10 bases remained unmatched. Looked up from germline, CDR1 is SNHLY and CDR2 is FYNNEI. The CDR3 is 13 amino acids. The CDR3 sequence is CASRGQDWRPIYF. The CDR3 DNA is TGTGCCAGCAGAGGACAGGACTGGAGGCCCATATATTTT.

This clone was seen once. V usage is TRBV28 and J usage is TRBJ2-1; D ambiguous. Germline CDR1 and CDR2: MDHEN and SYDVKM. CDR3 size: 14 residues. Deletions cut 3 bases from V and 6 bases from J, with 12 bases between. As DNA, the CDR3 is TGTGCCAGCAGTTTGCCCTTTAGGGCCAATGAGCAGTTCTTC. It specifies CASSLPFRANEQFF. The entire variable domain, with the rest obtained from reference TRBV28 and TRBJ2-1, is as follows: DVKVTQSSRYLVKRTGEKVFLECVQDMDHENMFWYRQDPGLGLRLIYFSYDVKMKEKGDIPEGYSVSREKKERFSLILESASTNQTSMYLCASSLPFRANEQFFGPGTRLTVL.

This clone was counted only a few times. The chain joins TRBV19 to TRBJ2-1; D gene uncertain. The V gene lost 5 bases and the J gene lost 4 bases, with 18 bases spanning the gap. CDR1 is LNHDA, CDR2 SQIVND, per germline (reference sequence). The CDR3 loop spans 16 amino acids. CDR3 region: CASSASAGFSYNEQFF. The CDR3 nucleotides are TGTGCCAGTAGTGCTTCAGCCGGCTTCAGTTACAATGAGCAGTTCTTC.

With regard to this clone: This specimen includes other DNA sequences encoding the same CDR3. The V call is TRBV11-2, the J call TRBJ2-1; unclear D gene. Germline V CDR1 and CDR2: SGHAT, FQNNGV. The V and J ends lost 3 bases and 4 bases respectively, with 4 bases between them. The length of the CDR3 is 12 residues. CDR3 bases: TGTGCCAGCAGCTTCGGTTACAATGAGCAGTTCTTC. Translating it yields CASSFGYNEQFF.

This clone was observed a handful of times. The J gene is TRBJ1-1, the V gene TRBV7-2; TRBD1 matches 7 bases. The CDR3 loop spans 19 amino acids. V lost 5 bases and J lost 0; bases outside the gene matches: 18. Germline V gives CDR1 SGHTA, CDR2 FQGNSA. In DNA form, the CDR3 reads TGTGCCAGCAGCACGCCCTTAGAGAGGGGGCTCCTGATGAACACTGAAGCTTTCTTT. As protein: CASSTPLERGLLMNTEAFF.

The rearrangement joins TRBV5-1 to TRBJ2-7; TRBD2 might be the D (6 bases). Germline CDR1 reads SGHRS; CDR2 reads YFSETQ. The length of the CDR3 is 13 residues. V was trimmed by 0 bases and J by 7 bases, leaving 11 bases between them. The CDR3 nucleotides read TGCGCCAGCAGCTTGGCCCGCCGGGGGGAGCAGTACTTC. Translated: CASSLARRGEQYF.

The chain joins TRBV10-1 to TRBJ2-4; TRBD1 aligns across 8 bases. The CDR3 covers 12 residues. The germline V gene has CDR1 WNHNN and CDR2 SYGVQD (reference sequence). Unmatched junction bases numbered 8, after V lost 4 bases and J lost 15 bases. The CDR3 DNA follows: TGCGCCAGCAGTGGGGCCGGACAGGGCCCGTACTTC. Translated: CASSGAGQGPYF.

J is TRBJ1-4 and V is TRBV5-1, with 7 bases aligning to TRBD1. With 3 bases clipped from V and 11 bases from J, the junction kept 13 bases outside the gene matches. In germline, CDR1 is SGHRS, CDR2 YFSETQ. This CDR3 has 15 residues. CDR3 bases: TGCGCCAGCAGCTACGACGGCCAGGGACAGAGGAAACTGTTTTTT. Its protein is CASSYDGQGQRKLFF.

In this sample, this clone turned up many times. The chain carries TRBV19 and TRBJ2-5; D is perhaps TRBD1 (6 bases). CDR1 is LNHDA and CDR2 is SQIVND in the germline V gene (reference sequence). The CDR3 is 13 amino acids. Trimming left V 3 bases short and J 8 bases short, with 13 bases between. The CDR3 nucleotides are TGTGCCAGTAGTATGGATCTCAGGGGTACCCAGTACTTC. Translating gives CASSMDLRGTQYF.

This rearrangement joins TRBV5-1 to TRBJ2-1; 8 bases are a match to TRBD2. In germline, CDR1 is SGHRS, CDR2 YFSETQ. Trimming cost V 9 bases and J 2 bases; bases outside gene matches: 7. The CDR3 totals 14 residues. CDR3 sequence reads: CANQLAGTYNEQFF. The CDR3 bases are TGCGCCAACCAATTAGCGGGAACCTACAATGAGCAGTTCTTC.

This chain connects TRBV19 to TRBJ1-5; tentatively, D is TRBD1 (6 bases). CDR3 length: 15 residues. Germline V gene data show CDR1 as LNHDA and CDR2 as SQIVND (reference sequence). The ends were cut back, 5 bases at V and 3 bases at J, with 14 bases in the middle. CDR3 sequence: CASSPWGGPNQPQHF. CDR3 coding DNA: TGTGCCAGTAGTCCTTGGGGGGGGCCCAATCAGCCCCAGCATTTT.

This clone was observed a few times. This chain joins TRBV11-2 and TRBJ2-5; TRBD2 aligns across 7 bases. CDR1 is SGHAT and CDR2 is FQNNGV in the germline V gene. The CDR3 loop spans 13 amino acids. V shed 5 bases and J 2 bases; nucleotides not matched to a gene: 2. DNA for the CDR3: TGTGCCAGCAGCACGGGACTACAAGAGACCCAGTACTTC. Translating gives CASSTGLQETQYF.